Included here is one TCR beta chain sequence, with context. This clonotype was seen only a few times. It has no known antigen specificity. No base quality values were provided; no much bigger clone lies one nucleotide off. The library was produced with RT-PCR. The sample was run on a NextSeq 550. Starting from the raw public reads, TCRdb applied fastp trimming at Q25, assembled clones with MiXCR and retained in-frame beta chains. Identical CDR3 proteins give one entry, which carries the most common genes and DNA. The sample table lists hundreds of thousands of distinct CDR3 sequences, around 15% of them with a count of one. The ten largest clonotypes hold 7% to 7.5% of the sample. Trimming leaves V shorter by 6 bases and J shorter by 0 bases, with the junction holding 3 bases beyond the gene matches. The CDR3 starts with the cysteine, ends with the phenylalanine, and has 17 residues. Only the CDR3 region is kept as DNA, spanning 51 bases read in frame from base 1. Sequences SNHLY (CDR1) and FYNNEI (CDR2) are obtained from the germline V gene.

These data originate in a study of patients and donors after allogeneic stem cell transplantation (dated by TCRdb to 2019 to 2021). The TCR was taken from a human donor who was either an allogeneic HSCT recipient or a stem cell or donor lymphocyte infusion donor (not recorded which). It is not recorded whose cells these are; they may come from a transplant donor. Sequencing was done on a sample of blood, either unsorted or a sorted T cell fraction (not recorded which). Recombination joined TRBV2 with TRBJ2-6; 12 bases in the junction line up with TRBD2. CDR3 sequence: CASRGLAGPSGANVLTF. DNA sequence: TGTGCCAGCAGAGGACTAGCGGGGCCCTCTGGGGCCAACGTCCTGACTTTC.